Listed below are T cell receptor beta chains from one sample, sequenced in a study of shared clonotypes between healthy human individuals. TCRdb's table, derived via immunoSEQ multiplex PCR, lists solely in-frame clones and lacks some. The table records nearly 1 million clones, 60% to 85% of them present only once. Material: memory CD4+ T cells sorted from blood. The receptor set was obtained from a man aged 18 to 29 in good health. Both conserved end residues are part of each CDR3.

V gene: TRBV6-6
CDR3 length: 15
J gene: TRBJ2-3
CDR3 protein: CASSYSGERTDTQYF

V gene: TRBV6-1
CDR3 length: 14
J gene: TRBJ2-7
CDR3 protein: CASRKDRLPYEQYF

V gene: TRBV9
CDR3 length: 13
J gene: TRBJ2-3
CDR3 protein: CASSSLGPDTQYF

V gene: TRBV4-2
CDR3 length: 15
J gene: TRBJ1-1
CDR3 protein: CASSQDGTVNTEAFF

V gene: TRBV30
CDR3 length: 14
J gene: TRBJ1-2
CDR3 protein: CAWFRDSALYGYTF

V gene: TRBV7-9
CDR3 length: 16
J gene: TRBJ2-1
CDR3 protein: CASSLDRGKWENEQFF

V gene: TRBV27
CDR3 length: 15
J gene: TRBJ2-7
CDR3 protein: CASSLNPSRGYEQYF

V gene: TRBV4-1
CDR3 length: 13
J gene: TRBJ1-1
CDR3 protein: CASSQQWGNEAFF

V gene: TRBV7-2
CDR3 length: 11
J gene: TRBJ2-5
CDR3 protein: CASSPLETQYF

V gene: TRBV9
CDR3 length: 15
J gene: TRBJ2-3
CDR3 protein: CASSGFGGLTDTQYF

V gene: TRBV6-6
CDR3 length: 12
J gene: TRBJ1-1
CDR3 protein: CASREMNTEAFF

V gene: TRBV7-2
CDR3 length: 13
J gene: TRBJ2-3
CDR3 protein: CASSLVRLDTQYF

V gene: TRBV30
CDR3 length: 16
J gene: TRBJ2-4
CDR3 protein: CAWSTGLAGTKNIQYF

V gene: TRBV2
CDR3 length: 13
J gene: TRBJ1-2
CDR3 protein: CASSEWTGYGYTF

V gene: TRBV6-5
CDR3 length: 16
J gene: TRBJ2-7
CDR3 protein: CASSYSGGSGHLEQYF

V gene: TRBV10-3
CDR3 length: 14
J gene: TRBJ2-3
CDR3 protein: CAINSGVRTDTQYF

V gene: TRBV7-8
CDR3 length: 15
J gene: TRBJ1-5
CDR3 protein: CASSLGGQGNQPQHF

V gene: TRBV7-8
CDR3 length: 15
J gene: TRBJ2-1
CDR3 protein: CASSLVDVQTNEQFF

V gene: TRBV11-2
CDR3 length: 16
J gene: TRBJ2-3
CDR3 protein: CASSPTSGSFSDTQYF

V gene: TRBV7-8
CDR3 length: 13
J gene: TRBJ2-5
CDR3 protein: CASSLDRDGSQYF